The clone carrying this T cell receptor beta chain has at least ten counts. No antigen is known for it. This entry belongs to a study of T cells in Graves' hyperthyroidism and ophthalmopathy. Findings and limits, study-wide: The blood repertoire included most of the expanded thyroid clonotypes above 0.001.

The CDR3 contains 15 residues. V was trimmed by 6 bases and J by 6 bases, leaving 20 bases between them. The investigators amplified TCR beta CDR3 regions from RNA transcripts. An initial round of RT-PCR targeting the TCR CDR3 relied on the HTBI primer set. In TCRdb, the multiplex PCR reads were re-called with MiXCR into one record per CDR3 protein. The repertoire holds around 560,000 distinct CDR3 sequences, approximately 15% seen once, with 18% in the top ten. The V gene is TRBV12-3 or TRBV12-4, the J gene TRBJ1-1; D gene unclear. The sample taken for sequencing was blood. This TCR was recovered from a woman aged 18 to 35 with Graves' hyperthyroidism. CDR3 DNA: TGTGCCAGCAGCCCGGTAATAGCCTACAAGGCTGAAGCTTTCTTT. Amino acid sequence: CASSPVIAYKAEAFF.